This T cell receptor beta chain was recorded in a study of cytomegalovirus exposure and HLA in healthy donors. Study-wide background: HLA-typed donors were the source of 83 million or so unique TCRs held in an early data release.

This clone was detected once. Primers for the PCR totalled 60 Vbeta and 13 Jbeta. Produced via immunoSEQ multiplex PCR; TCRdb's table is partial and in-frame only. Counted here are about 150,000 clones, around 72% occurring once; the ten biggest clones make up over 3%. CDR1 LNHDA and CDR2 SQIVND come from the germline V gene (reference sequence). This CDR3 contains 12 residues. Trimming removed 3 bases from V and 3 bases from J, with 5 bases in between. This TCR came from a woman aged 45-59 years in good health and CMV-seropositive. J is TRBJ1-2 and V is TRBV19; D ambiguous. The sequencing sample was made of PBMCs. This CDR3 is CASSMRDYGYTF. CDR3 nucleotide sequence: TGTGCCAGTAGTATGAGGGACTATGGCTACACCTTC.